This TCR beta chain was documented in a study of T-cell reconstitution after alpha-beta-depleted transplantation in children. This clonotype was detected ten times or more. Unique molecular identifiers were incorporated during preparation of the TCRbeta library. From the PCR reads, TCRdb called clonotypes with MiXCR, one entry per CDR3 protein. Altogether approximately 250,000 distinct CDR3 sequences are present, 7.5% to 10% being singletons, with the ten largest covering about 4.8%. This CDR3 is built from 14 residues. Germline V gene data show CDR1 as SGHRS and CDR2 as YFSETQ. The V end lost 2 bases, the J end lost 2 bases, and 9 bases lay between the germline ends.

The starting material was PBMCs from the stem cell graft donor, obtained from the stem cell graft. This TCR came from a human donor who donated a stem cell graft to a child with SCID. The V gene is TRBV5-1, the J gene TRBJ2-3; D call uncertain. CDR3 region: CASSLTQITDTQYF. The CDR3 DNA follows: TGCGCCAGCAGCTTAACACAAATCACAGATACGCAGTATTTT.